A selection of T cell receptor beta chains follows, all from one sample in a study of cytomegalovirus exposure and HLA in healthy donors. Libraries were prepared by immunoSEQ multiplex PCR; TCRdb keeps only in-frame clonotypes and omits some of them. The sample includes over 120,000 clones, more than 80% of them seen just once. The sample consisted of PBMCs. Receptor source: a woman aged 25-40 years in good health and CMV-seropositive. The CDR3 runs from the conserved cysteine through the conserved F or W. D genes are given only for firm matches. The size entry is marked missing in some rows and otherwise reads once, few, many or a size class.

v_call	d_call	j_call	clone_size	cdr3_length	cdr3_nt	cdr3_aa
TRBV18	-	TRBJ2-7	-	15	TGTGCCAGCTCACCACGGGACTGGGACCCCTACGAGCAGTACTTC	CASSPRDWDPYEQYF
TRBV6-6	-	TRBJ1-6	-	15	TGTGCCAGCAGTTACCCGGGGGGCAGGGATTCACCCCTCCACTTT	CASSYPGGRDSPLHF
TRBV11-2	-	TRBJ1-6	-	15	TGTGCCAGCCGGTCCCACGCAGGGTCCAATTCACCCCTCCACTTT	CASRSHAGSNSPLHF
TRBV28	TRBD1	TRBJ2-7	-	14	TGTGCCAGCAGCCTAATTGGACAGGGAGGCGAGCAGTACTTC	CASSLIGQGGEQYF
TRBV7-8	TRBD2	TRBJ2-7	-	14	TGTGCCAGCAGCCCTCCGGGGGGATTCTACGAGCAGTACTTC	CASSPPGGFYEQYF
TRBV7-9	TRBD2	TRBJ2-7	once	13	TGTGCCAGCAGCGGTAGCGGGAGCTACGAGCAGTACTTC	CASSGSGSYEQYF
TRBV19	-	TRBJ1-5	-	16	TGTGCCAGTAGTATACCAGGCCAGCATGGCAATCAGCCCCAGCATTTT	CASSIPGQHGNQPQHF
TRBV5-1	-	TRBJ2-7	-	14	TGCGCCAGCAGCTTGGCCTCCGCCAGTTACGAGCAGTACTTC	CASSLASASYEQYF
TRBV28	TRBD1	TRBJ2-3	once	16	TGTGCCAGCAGTTTTGACCGGACAGGGGCTACAGATACGCAGTATTTT	CASSFDRTGATDTQYF
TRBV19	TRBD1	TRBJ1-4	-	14	TGTGCCAGTAGGGACAGGGGCACTAATGAAAAACTGTTTTTT	CASRDRGTNEKLFF
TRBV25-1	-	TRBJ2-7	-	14	TGTGCCAGCAGTCTTCCGGGACGGAGGGACGAGCAGTACTTC	CASSLPGRRDEQYF
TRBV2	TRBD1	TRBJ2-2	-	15	TGTGCCAGCAGTGGTGAGGGGGCTCACACCGGGGAGCTGTTTTTT	CASSGEGAHTGELFF
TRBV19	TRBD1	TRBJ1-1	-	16	TGTGCCAGTACTAACACAGGGGACAGGTTGAACACTGAAGCTTTCTTT	CASTNTGDRLNTEAFF
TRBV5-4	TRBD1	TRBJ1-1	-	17	TGTGCCAGCAGCCCGAACAGGGGCGGCGGGAAAAGCACTGAAGCTTTCTTT	CASSPNRGGGKSTEAFF
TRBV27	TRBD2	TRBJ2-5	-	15	TGTGCCAGCAGAGTTAGCGGGGCCGCGCGAGAGACCCAGTACTTC	CASRVSGAARETQYF
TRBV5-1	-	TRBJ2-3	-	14	TGCGCCAGCAGCTTGAGTACAGGGAGAGATACGCAGTATTTT	CASSLSTGRDTQYF
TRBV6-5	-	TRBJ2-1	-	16	TGTGCCAGCAGTTACAGTTCGTTACAGGGCGAGTTTGAGCAGTTCTTC	CASSYSSLQGEFEQFF
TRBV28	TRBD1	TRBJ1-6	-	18	TGTGCCAGCACCTTCACCTGGGACAGGGAGAGAAGGAATTCACCCCTCCACTTT	CASTFTWDRERRNSPLHF
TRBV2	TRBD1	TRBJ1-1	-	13	TGTGCCAGCAGCGCGGACAGGGTCACTGAAGCTTTCTTT	CASSADRVTEAFF
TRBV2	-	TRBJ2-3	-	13	TGTGCCAGCAGAAGGGGGTCTAAAGATACGCAGTATTTT	CASRRGSKDTQYF
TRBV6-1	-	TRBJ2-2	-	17	TGTGCCAGCAGTGAATTGGCTAACAGCCTGAACACCGGGGAGCTGTTTTTT	CASSELANSLNTGELFF
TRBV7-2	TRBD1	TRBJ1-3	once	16	TGTGCCAGCAGCCTAACCGGGACAGGGCCGGGAAACACCATATATTTT	CASSLTGTGPGNTIYF
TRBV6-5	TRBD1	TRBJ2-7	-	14	TGTGCCAGCAGAGTGGACAGGGGGGCGAGCGAGCAGTACTTC	CASRVDRGASEQYF
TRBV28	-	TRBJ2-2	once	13	TGTGCCAGCAGTTTTAGTTCCACCGGGGAGCTGTTTTTT	CASSFSSTGELFF
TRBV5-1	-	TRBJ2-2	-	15	TGCGCCAGCAGCTTGATACAGCCGAACACCGGGGAGCTGTTTTTT	CASSLIQPNTGELFF
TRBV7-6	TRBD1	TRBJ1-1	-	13	TGTGCCAGCAGTTTCCGACAGGGAGGTGAAGCTTTCTTT	CASSFRQGGEAFF
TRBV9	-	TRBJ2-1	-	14	TGTGCCAGCAGCGTAGCCGACGCCAGGGATGAGCAGTTCTTC	CASSVADARDEQFF
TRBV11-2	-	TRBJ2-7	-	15	TGTGCCAGCAGCGCCCCCAGGGACAACCCCTACGAGCAGTACTTC	CASSAPRDNPYEQYF
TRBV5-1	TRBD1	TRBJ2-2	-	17	TGCGCCAGCAGCTTGGACTCGGACAGGACGGCGACCGGGGAGCTGTTTTTT	CASSLDSDRTATGELFF
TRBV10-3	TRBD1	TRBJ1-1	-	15	TGTGCCATCAGTCTCGGACAGGGAATGAACACTGAAGCTTTCTTT	CAISLGQGMNTEAFF
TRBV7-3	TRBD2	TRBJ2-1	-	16	TGTGCCAGCAGCTCTCAGACTAGCGCAACCTACAATGAGCAGTTCTTC	CASSSQTSATYNEQFF
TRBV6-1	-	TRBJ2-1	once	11	TGTGCCAGCTCAGTGGGGCTCCAGCAGTTCTTC	CASSVGLQQFF
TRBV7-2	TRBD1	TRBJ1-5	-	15	TGTGCCAGCAGCTCCGGACAGGGTGGGGACCAGCCCCAGCATTTT	CASSSGQGGDQPQHF
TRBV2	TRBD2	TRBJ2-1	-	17	TGTGCCAGCAGTCCTACGTATAGCGGGGGGGTAAACAATGAGCAGTTCTTC	CASSPTYSGGVNNEQFF
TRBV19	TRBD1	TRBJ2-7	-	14	TGTGCCAGTAGCCTGCAGGGGGACTCCTACGAGCAGTACTTC	CASSLQGDSYEQYF
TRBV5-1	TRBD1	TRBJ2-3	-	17	TGCGCCAGCAGCTTGGTGGGACAGGGGACAAGCACAGATACGCAGTATTTT	CASSLVGQGTSTDTQYF
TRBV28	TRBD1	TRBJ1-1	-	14	TGTGCCAGCAGCCAGGACAGGGTGAACACTGAAGCTTTCTTT	CASSQDRVNTEAFF
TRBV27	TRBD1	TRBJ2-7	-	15	TGTGCCAGCAGTCTCGCCGGGACAGCCCTCTACGAGCAGTACTTC	CASSLAGTALYEQYF
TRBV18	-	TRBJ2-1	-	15	TGTGCCAGCTCACCAGGGCTAAAGGGGCACAATGAGCAGTTCTTC	CASSPGLKGHNEQFF
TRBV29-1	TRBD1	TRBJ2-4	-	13	TGCAGCGTACAGGGGATATCCAAAAACATTCAGTACTTC	CSVQGISKNIQYF
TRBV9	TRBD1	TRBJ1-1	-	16	TGTGCCAGCAGCGGGGAAAGATCAGGGGGCAGGACTGAAGCTTTCTTT	CASSGERSGGRTEAFF
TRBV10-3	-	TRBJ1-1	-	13	TGTGCCATCAGTGTGGGGCTAGGCACTGAAGCTTTCTTT	CAISVGLGTEAFF
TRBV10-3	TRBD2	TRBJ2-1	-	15	TGTGCCATCAGGGCGGGGGACTATGCTTACAATGAGCAGTTCTTC	CAIRAGDYAYNEQFF
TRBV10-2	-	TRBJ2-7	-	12	TGCGCCAGCAGAGCGGATTCCTACGAGCAGTACTTC	CASRADSYEQYF
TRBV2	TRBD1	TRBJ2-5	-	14	TGTGCCAGCAGTACCGACAGGGGCGGGGAGACCCAGTACTTC	CASSTDRGGETQYF
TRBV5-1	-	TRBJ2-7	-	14	TGCGCCAGCAGCCTTACGGCTGGGGGGTACGAGCAGTACTTC	CASSLTAGGYEQYF
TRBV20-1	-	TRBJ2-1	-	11	TGCAGTGCTATACCTACCAATGAGCAGTTCTTC	CSAIPTNEQFF